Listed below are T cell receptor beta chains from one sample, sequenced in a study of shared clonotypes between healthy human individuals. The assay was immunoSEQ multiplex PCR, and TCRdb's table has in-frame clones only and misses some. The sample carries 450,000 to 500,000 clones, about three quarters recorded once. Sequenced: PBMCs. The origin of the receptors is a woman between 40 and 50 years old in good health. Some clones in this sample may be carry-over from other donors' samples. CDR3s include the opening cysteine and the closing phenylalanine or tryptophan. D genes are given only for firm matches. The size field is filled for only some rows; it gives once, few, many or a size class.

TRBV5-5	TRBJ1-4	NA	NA	CASSLYSGPPNEKLFF	TGTGCCAGCAGCTTGTATTCCGGGCCACCTAATGAAAAACTGTTTTTT
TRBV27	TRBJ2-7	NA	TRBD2	CASSLSGREQYF	TGTGCCAGCAGTTTAAGCGGGAGAGAGCAGTACTTC
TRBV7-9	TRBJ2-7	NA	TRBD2	CASSLGASGIPYEQYF	TGTGCCAGCAGCTTAGGAGCTAGCGGGATACCCTACGAGCAGTACTTC
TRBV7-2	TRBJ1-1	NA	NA	CASSQYGSGTEAFF	TGTGCCAGCAGCCAATACGGGTCCGGCACTGAAGCTTTCTTT
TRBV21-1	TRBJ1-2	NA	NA	CASSDGTGAEDGYTF	TGTGCCAGCAGCGACGGGACAGGGGCCGAGGATGGCTACACCTTC
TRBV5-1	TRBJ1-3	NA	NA	CASSPPGPAGNTIYF	TGCGCCAGCAGCCCCCCTGGACCGGCTGGAAACACCATATATTTT
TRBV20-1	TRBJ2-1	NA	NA	CSPGSYNEQFF	TGCAGTCCGGGGTCCTACAATGAGCAGTTCTTC
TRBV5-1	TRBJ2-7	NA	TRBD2	CASSLGLAGAVYEQYF	TGCGCCAGCAGCTTGGGACTAGCGGGAGCAGTCTACGAGCAGTACTTC
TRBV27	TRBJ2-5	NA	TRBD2	CATSGRRGETQYF	TGTGCCACTAGCGGGAGGAGAGGGGAGACCCAGTACTTC
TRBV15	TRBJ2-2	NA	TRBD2	CATSRELAGGTGELFF	TGTGCCACCAGCAGAGAGCTAGCGGGAGGCACCGGGGAGCTGTTTTTT
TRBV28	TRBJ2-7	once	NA	CASTQGYGEQYF	TGTGCCAGCACTCAGGGTTACGGCGAGCAGTACTTC
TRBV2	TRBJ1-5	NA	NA	CASSEVDFSNQPQHF	TGTGCCAGCAGTGAAGTGGACTTTAGCAATCAGCCCCAGCATTTT
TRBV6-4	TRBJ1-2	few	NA	CASKYSGTTHYGYTF	TGTGCCAGCAAGTACTCCGGGACAACCCACTATGGCTACACCTTC
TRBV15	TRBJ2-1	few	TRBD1	CATRALDRLGNEQFF	TGTGCCACCAGAGCCCTGGACAGGTTGGGGAATGAGCAGTTCTTC
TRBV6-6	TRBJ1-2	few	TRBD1	CASSFLVGGGGYTF	TGTGCCAGCAGTTTTTTAGTAGGGGGCGGAGGCTACACCTTC
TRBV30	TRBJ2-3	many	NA	CAWGDLPFTDTQYF	TGTGCCTGGGGGGACTTACCATTCACAGATACGCAGTATTTT
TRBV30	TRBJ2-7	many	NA	CAWSVREYEQYF	TGTGCCTGGAGTGTTAGGGAATACGAGCAGTACTTC
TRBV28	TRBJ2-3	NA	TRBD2	CASSTGLAGALDTQYF	TGTGCCAGCAGTACGGGACTAGCGGGAGCTCTAGATACGCAGTATTTT
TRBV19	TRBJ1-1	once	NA	CASSQQGNTEAFF	TGTGCCAGTAGCCAACAAGGGAACACTGAAGCTTTCTTT
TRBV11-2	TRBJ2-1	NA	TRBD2	CASSTGTSGRAKDNEQFF	TGTGCCAGCAGCACCGGGACTAGCGGGAGGGCCAAGGACAATGAGCAGTTCTTC
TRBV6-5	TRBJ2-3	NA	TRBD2	CASRPSGNTDTQYF	TGTGCCAGCAGACCTAGCGGTAACACAGATACGCAGTATTTT
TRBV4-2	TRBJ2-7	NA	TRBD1	CASSQPGQGVYEQYF	TGTGCCAGCAGCCAACCGGGACAGGGGGTGTACGAGCAGTACTTC
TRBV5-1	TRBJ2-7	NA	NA	CASRQQGSSYEQYF	TGCGCCAGCAGGCAGCAAGGGAGCTCCTACGAGCAGTACTTC
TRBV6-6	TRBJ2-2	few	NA	CASTYGGSTGELFF	TGTGCCAGCACCTACGGAGGGAGCACCGGGGAGCTGTTTTTT
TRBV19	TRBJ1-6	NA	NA	CASSIGGHSPLHF	TGTGCCAGTAGTATCGGAGGACATTCACCCCTCCACTTT
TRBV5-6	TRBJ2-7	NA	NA	CASQLRWASSYEQYF	TGTGCCAGCCAGCTAAGGTGGGCGAGCTCCTACGAGCAGTACTTC
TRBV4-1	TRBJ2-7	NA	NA	CASSQSPLAGHEQYF	TGCGCCAGCAGCCAATCCCCCCTAGCAGGCCACGAGCAGTACTTC
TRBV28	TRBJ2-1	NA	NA	CASSLGDLSYNEQFF	TGTGCCAGCAGTTTGGGGGATCTCTCCTACAATGAGCAGTTCTTC
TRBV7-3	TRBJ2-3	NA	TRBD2	CASSLTEGRAYTQYF	TGTGCCAGCAGCTTAACGGAGGGGAGGGCGTATACGCAGTATTTT
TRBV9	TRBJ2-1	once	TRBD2	CASSAHSGTNSYNEQFF	TGTGCCAGCAGCGCCCATAGCGGGACCAACTCCTACAATGAGCAGTTCTTC
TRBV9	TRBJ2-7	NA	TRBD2	CASTPTSGSYEQYF	TGTGCCAGCACCCCGACTAGCGGATCCTACGAGCAGTACTTC
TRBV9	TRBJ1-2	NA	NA	CASSVVAGYSNWYGYTF	TGTGCCAGCAGCGTAGTTGCAGGTTATTCTAACTGGTATGGCTACACCTTC
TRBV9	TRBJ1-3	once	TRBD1	CASSVATGGVGNTIYF	TGTGCCAGCAGCGTAGCAACAGGGGGGGTCGGAAACACCATATATTTT
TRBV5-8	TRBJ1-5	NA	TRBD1	CASTLPSTGGYNQPQHF	TGTGCCAGCACCCTACCTTCGACAGGGGGCTACAATCAGCCCCAGCATTTT
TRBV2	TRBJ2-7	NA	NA	CASSERPGVYYEQYF	TGTGCCAGCAGTGAAAGGCCAGGGGTTTATTACGAGCAGTACTTC
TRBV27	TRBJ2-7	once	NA	CASSFSGSYEQYF	TGTGCCAGCAGTTTCTCGGGATCCTACGAGCAGTACTTC
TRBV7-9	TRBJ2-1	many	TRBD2	CASSQASGRVDEQFF	TGTGCCAGCAGCCAAGCTAGCGGGAGGGTCGATGAGCAGTTCTTC
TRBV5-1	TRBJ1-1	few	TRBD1	CASSWTGSDTEAFF	TGCGCCAGCAGCTGGACAGGATCGGACACTGAAGCTTTCTTT
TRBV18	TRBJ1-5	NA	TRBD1	CASSPDRAGQPQHF	TGTGCCAGCTCACCGGACAGGGCAGGGCAGCCCCAGCATTTT
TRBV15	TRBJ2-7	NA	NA	CATSRDREALYEQYF	TGTGCCACCAGCAGAGATCGTGAAGCCCTCTACGAGCAGTACTTC
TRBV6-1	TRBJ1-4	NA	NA	CASSDPGGTNEKLFF	TGTGCCAGCAGTGATCCTGGGGGAACTAATGAAAAACTGTTTTTT
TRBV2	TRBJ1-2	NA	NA	CASSELPRSRYTF	TGTGCCAGCAGTGAACTCCCCCGAAGCAGATACACCTTC
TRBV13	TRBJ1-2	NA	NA	CASSLMTAPLLTF	TGTGCCAGCAGCTTGATGACCGCGCCGCTACTCACCTTC
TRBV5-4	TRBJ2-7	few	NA	CASSLGQESYEQYF	TGTGCCAGCAGCTTAGGCCAGGAGTCCTACGAGCAGTACTTC
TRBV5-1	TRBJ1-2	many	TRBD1	CASSLEAGGSGGYTF	TGCGCCAGCAGCTTGGAGGCAGGGGGCTCGGGCGGCTACACCTTC
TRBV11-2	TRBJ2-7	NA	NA	CASSLQTGSRYEQYF	TGTGCCAGCAGCCTCCAAACAGGGTCGCGCTACGAGCAGTACTTC
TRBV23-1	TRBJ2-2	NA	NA	CASSQSGNRELFF	TGCGCCAGCAGTCAATCTGGGAACCGGGAGCTGTTTTTT
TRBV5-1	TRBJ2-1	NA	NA	CASSSGSLYNEQFF	TGCGCCAGCAGCTCAGGGTCACTCTACAATGAGCAGTTCTTC
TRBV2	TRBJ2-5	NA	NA	CASSSGPAVTQYF	TGTGCCAGCAGTTCCGGACCCGCCGTGACCCAGTACTTC
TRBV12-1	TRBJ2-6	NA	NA	CASSATGGSGANVLTF	TGTGCCAGCAGTGCTACAGGGGGCTCTGGGGCCAACGTCCTGACTTTC
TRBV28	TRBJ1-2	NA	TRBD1	CASSLSTGATYGYTF	TGTGCCAGCAGTTTATCGACAGGGGCGACCTATGGCTACACCTTC
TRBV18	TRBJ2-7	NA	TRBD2	CASSPSREASYEQYF	TGTGCCAGCTCACCATCGCGGGAGGCCTCCTACGAGCAGTACTTC
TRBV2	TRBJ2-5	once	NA	CASSVGGGIGETQYF	TGTGCCAGCAGTGTAGGAGGGGGCATAGGAGAGACCCAGTACTTC
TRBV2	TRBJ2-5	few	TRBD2	CASRGLAGGETQYF	TGTGCCAGCAGGGGGCTAGCGGGAGGGGAGACCCAGTACTTC
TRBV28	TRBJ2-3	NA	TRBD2	CASSLLSRPLGLAYTDTQYF	TGTGCCAGCAGTTTGTTGTCTCGTCCCCTTGGACTAGCTTACACAGATACGCAGTATTTT
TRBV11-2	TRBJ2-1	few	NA	CASTLSWSYNEQFF	TGTGCCAGCACCCTTTCCTGGTCCTACAATGAGCAGTTCTTC
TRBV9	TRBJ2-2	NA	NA	CASSVEGGHTGELFF	TGTGCCAGCAGCGTAGAGGGCGGTCACACCGGGGAGCTGTTTTTT